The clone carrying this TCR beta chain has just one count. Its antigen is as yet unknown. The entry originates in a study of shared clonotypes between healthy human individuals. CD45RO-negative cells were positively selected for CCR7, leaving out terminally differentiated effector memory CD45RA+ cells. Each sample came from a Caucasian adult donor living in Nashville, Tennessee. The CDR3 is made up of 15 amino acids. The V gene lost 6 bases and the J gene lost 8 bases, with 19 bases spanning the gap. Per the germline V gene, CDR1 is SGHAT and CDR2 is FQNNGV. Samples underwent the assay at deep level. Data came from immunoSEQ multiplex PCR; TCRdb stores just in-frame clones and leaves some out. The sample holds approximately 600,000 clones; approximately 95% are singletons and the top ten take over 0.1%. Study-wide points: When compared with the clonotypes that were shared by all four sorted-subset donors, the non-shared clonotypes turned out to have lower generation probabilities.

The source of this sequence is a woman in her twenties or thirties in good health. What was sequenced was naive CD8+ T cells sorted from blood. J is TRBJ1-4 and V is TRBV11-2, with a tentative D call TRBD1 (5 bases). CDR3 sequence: CASRTVGRVGEKLFF. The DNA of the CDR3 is TGTGCCAGCAGGACAGTGGGCAGGGTGGGCGAAAAACTGTTTTTT.